Below are 10 T cell receptor beta chains sequenced from a single sample in a study of PD-1 blockade in classical Hodgkin lymphoma. Relapse was seen in all patients after autologous stem cell transplantation, and brentuximab vedotin exposure was variable. Produced via immunoSEQ multiplex PCR; TCRdb's table is partial and in-frame only. The table lists 80,000 to 100,000 clones, 80% to 95% of them singletons. The source material was peripheral blood mononuclear cells (PBMCs), sampled at baseline. The receptors originated from a human donor with classical Hodgkin lymphoma.

CDR3 region: CASSRTSGAPNEQFF. Here the CDR3 DNA reads TGTGCCAGCAGCCGAACTAGCGGGGCGCCCAATGAGCAGTTCTTC. The V and J genes are TRBV7-2 and TRBJ2-1, with TRBD2 matching over 10 bases. Losses at the gene ends were 5 bases for V and 6 bases for J; bases not matched to a gene: 7. The CDR3 is 15 residues long. Germline CDR1 SGHTA, CDR2 FQGNSA.

The V call is TRBV11-2, the J call TRBJ2-3, with D possibly matching TRBD1 (5 bases). In germline, CDR1 is SGHAT, CDR2 FQNNGV. V lost 3 bases and J 4 bases, leaving 8 bases between the germline ends. The CDR3 length is 13 residues. As DNA, the CDR3 is TGTGCCAGCAGCTTCTCAGGGCCAGATACGCAGTATTTT. As protein: CASSFSGPDTQYF.

The chain recombines TRBV5-6 with TRBJ1-1, with D tentatively TRBD1 (5 bases). CDR1 and CDR2 (germline): SGHDT, YYEEEE. The CDR3 extends over 14 amino acids. With 3 bases removed from V and 6 bases from J, the gap between germline ends came to 15 bases. CDR3 region: CASSSQGLLAEAFF. The DNA for the CDR3 is TGTGCCAGCAGCTCCCAGGGACTGCTGGCTGAAGCTTTCTTT.

The chain combines TRBV4-2 with TRBJ1-3, with 9 bases identical to TRBD1. Germline-derived CDR1 and CDR2 are LGHNA and YNFKEQ. The CDR3 is 15 residues long. V lost 4 bases, J lost 4 bases, and 5 bases stayed unmatched. The CDR3 loop reads CASSPPTGGGNTIYF. CDR3 DNA sequence: TGTGCCAGCAGCCCCCCAACAGGGGGCGGAAACACCATATATTTT.

The genes are TRBV5-1 and TRBJ2-1; the match to TRBD2 covers 9 bases. Losses at the gene ends were 0 bases for V and 7 bases for J; bases not matched to a gene: 8. Germline loops: CDR1 SGHRS, CDR2 YFSETQ. This CDR3 is 16 amino acids long. CDR3 bases: TGCGCCAGCAGCTTGGTGGGGACTAGCTCCAGGAATGAGCAGTTCTTC. Protein product: CASSLVGTSSRNEQFF. The whole variable domain, remainder taken from reference TRBV5-1 and TRBJ2-1, is KAGVTQTPRYLIKTRGQQVTLSCSPISGHRSVSWYQQTPGQGLQFLFEYFSETQRNKGNFPGRFSGRQFSNSRSEMNVSTLELGDSALYLCASSLVGTSSRNEQFFGPGTRLTVL.

V is TRBV7-2 and J is TRBJ1-5; possible D gene TRBD1, 6 bases. V shed 0 bases and J shed 0 bases, with 12 bases lying between them. Germline values: CDR1 SGHTA, CDR2 FQGNSA. The CDR3 is made up of 17 amino acids. This CDR3 is CASSLADSWLSNQPQHF. DNA of the CDR3: TGTGCCAGCAGCTTAGCGGACAGCTGGCTTAGCAATCAGCCCCAGCATTTT. Looking up the rest from reference TRBV7-2 and TRBJ1-5 gives the full variable domain: GAGVSQSPSNKVTEKGKDVELRCDPISGHTALYWYRQSLGQGLEFLIYFQGNSAPDKSGLPSDRFSAERTGGSVSTLTIQRTQQEDSAVYLCASSLADSWLSNQPQHFGDGTRLSIL.

This clone showed up just once. This rearrangement joins TRBV10-1 to TRBJ2-3; D is possibly TRBD2 (6 bases). The V and J ends lost 4 bases and 1 base respectively, with 9 bases between them. The germline V gene encodes CDR1 WNHNN and CDR2 SYGVQD (reference sequence). CDR3 size: 14 residues. CDR3: CASSAPSGTDTQYF. As DNA, the CDR3 is TGCGCCAGCAGTGCGCCTAGCGGCACAGATACGCAGTATTTT.

This clone was found once. V gene TRBV30 combines with J gene TRBJ2-7; D is possibly TRBD1 (6 bases). V gave up 2 bases and J gave up 4 bases, with 15 bases separating them. The length of the CDR3 is 14 residues. In germline, CDR1 is GTSNPN, CDR2 SVGIG (reference sequence). The CDR3 DNA follows: TGTGCCTGGAGTTGGGGGACAAGGCCGTACGAGCAGTACTTC. Its translation: CAWSWGTRPYEQYF.

This clone has only one observation. The CDR3 coding sequence is TGTGCCAGCAGTTTTGGAGTTGAAGCTTTCTTT. This translates into CASSFGVEAFF. This chain links TRBV28 with TRBJ1-1; D ambiguous. Deletions cut 3 bases from V and 7 bases from J, with 6 bases between. The CDR3 loop spans 11 amino acids. Per the germline V gene, CDR1 is MDHEN and CDR2 is SYDVKM. The full variable domain, with the rest looked up from reference TRBV28 and TRBJ1-1, is DVKVTQSSRYLVKRTGEKVFLECVQDMDHENMFWYRQDPGLGLRLIYFSYDVKMKEKGDIPEGYSVSREKKERFSLILESASTNQTSMYLCASSFGVEAFFGQGTRLTVV.

CDR3 nucleotide sequence: TGTGCCAGCACGCGGCAACTGAACACTGAAGCTTTCTTT. It translates to CASTRQLNTEAFF. This chain links TRBV28 with TRBJ1-1; unclear D gene. CDR3 size: 13 residues. V lost 7 bases and J lost 0, with 9 bases in between. Germline V gives CDR1 MDHEN, CDR2 SYDVKM.